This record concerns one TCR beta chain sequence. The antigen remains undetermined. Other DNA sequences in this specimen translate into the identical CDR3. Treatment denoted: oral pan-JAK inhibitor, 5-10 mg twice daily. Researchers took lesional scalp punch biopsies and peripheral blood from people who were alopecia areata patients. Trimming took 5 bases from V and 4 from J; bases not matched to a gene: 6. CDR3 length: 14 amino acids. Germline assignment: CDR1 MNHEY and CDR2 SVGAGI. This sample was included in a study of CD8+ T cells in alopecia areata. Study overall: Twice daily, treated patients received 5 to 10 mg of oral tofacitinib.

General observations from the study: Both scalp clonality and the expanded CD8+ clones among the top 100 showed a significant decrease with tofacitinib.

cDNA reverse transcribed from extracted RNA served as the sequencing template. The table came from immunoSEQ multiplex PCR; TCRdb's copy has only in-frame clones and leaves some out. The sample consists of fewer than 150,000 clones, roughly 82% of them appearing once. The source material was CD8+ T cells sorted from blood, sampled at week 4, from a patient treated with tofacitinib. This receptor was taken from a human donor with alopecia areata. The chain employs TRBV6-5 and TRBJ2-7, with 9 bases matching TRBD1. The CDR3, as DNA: TGTGCCAGCAGTCCCGGGACAGGGAGGTACGAGCAGTACTTC. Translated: CASSPGTGRYEQYF.